This T cell receptor beta chain was recovered during a study of cytomegalovirus exposure and HLA in healthy donors. Overall study: Earlier findings included some 120 million unique TCR beta sequences obtained from 150 million to 200 million T cells.

V lost 5 bases and J 1 base, leaving 8 bases between the germline ends. Germline V gene data show CDR1 as SEHNR and CDR2 as FQNEAQ (reference sequence). The CDR3 extends over 14 amino acids. With 60 Vbeta and 13 Jbeta primers, the PCR was carried out. Sequencing used immunoSEQ multiplex PCR; TCRdb keeps in-frame clones, though not all of them. The specimen's table records 50,000 or so clones. Whole-study results and caveats: Another analysis was done later, and it associated 16,951 TCR beta sequences with HLA alleles at 0.05 false discovery rate. Some TCR beta chains (around 160 of them) were listed as cytomegalovirus-associated.

Nominally healthy donors provided the samples, though records likely missed some immune exposures. In regard to this clone: Its antigen remains unknown.

The rearrangement links TRBV7-9 to TRBJ1-4; no firm D call. The receptor was derived from a man aged 35-49 years in good health and CMV-seropositive. The sequenced sample consisted of PBMCs. The CDR3 region is CASSNSGTNEKLFF. The CDR3 nucleotides are TGTGCCAGCAGCAACAGCGGAACTAATGAAAAACTGTTTTTT.